This TCR beta chain was captured in a study of early T cells in non-severe SARS-CoV-2 infection. Study at large: Alpha and beta chains were unpaired, from unsorted whole-blood bulk RNA. General study results and limits: Clonotype matching in VDJdb favored anti-spike CD8 responses and did not capture private and CD4 specificities.

Molecules of cDNA were individually given unique molecular identifiers that were attached to them. TCRdb reanalysed the 5' RACE reads using MiXCR and keeps one entry per CDR3 protein. The sample lists about 33,000 distinct CDR3 sequences, over 4.5% occurring once. Trimming stripped 4 bases from V and 0 bases from J, with 17 bases between. This CDR3 is 17 amino acids long. Germline V gene sequence: CDR1 SGHRS, CDR2 YFSETQ. This clonotype was seen at least ten times. Its antigen is undetermined. This clonotype originated in an adult who was a healthcare worker with PCR-confirmed SARS-CoV-2 infection or an uninfected control (not recorded which). The material sequenced was whole blood. The chain joins TRBV5-1 to TRBJ2-1, with D perhaps being TRBD1 or TRBD2 (5 bases each). The CDR3 here is CASSREPGRSSYNEQFF. DNA of the CDR3: TGCGCCAGCAGCAGAGAGCCGGGACGGAGCTCCTACAATGAGCAGTTCTTC.